This T cell receptor (beta chain) was identified in a study of CD8 T cells in ankylosing spondylitis. The TCR beta libraries were generated through quantitative 5'-RACE incorporating molecular barcodes. TCRdb analysed the 5' RACE reads with MiXCR anew, one entry per CDR3 protein. The repertoire holds 200,000 or so distinct CDR3 sequences, with roughly 13% as singletons. Notes on the study in general: Seemingly characteristic of ankylosing spondylitis blood was a TCR beta motif consisting of about 8 highly homologous variants. Significant enrichment of disease-linked clones was reported in matched ankylosing spondylitis synovial fluid. Clones linked to disease, bearing a CD8+ phenotype, were relatively rare in peripheral blood.

A word on this clonotype: Its target is not known.

The CDR3 runs 15 residues. V shed 7 bases and J 4 bases; nucleotides not matched to a gene: 9. Germline V CDR1 and CDR2: LGHNA, YSLEER. The sequenced sample was blood, either unsorted or a sorted T cell fraction (not recorded which). The sequence derives from a female donor with ankylosing spondylitis or in good health (not recorded which). This chain joins TRBV4-3 and TRBJ2-1, with 8 bases identical to TRBD2. The CDR3 DNA sequence: TGCGCCAGCACCGACCTAGCGGGCAAATACAATGAGCAGTTCTTC. Protein: CASTDLAGKYNEQFF.